The TCR beta chain under discussion was sequenced for a study of blood T cell repertoires in COVID-19. The wider study: COVID-19 samples from acute and convalescent phases originated in the United States, Italy and Spain.

Authors' methods: Reference gene primer amplification gave nucleated cell count estimates. Clones were read by immunoSEQ multiplex PCR, and TCRdb kept only the in-frame ones, dropping some. The D gene and trimming were derived from the DNA, and the V and J assignments and clone size from that table. The sample lists some 30,000 clones; roughly 87% were seen once. Germline values: CDR1 LGHNT, CDR2 FRNRAP. The V and J ends lost 1 base and 2 bases, in that order; junction bases with no gene match: 5. This CDR3 has 15 residues. This sequence originates from a man between 60 and 75 years old with active COVID-19. Sequences were obtained from peripheral blood. This chain uses TRBV12-5 with TRBJ2-7; 7 positions agree with TRBD1. DNA for the CDR3: TGTGCTAGTGGTTTGGCGGACAGGCTCACCTACGAGCAGTACTTC. This gives the protein CASGLADRLTYEQYF.